The 18 T cell receptor beta chains presented below share a single source sample, sequenced in a study of blood T cell repertoires in COVID-19. Sequenced by immunoSEQ multiplex PCR; TCRdb stores in-frame clones only, minus some. The sample has under 250,000 clones, under 90% seen once; the top ten hold about 4.8%. Sample: PBMCs or T cells enriched from blood (not recorded which). The receptors shown here come from a woman aged 45-65 years who had been exposed to COVID-19.

The rearrangement links TRBV5-1 to TRBJ2-5, with 8 bases aligning to TRBD2. This CDR3 contains 17 residues. Germline-derived CDR1 and CDR2 are SGHRS and YFSETQ. After removal of 0 bases from V and 5 bases from J, the junction contained 12 bases not matched to a gene. CDR3 loop: CASSLGPAGALGETQYF. CDR3 nucleotides: TGCGCCAGCAGCTTGGGGCCAGCGGGGGCCTTAGGGGAGACCCAGTACTTC.

The chain joins TRBV6-5 to TRBJ1-1; possible D gene TRBD1, 5 bases. Germline V lookup: CDR1 MNHEY, CDR2 SVGAGI. Trimming pared 6 bases from V and 3 bases from J, leaving 14 bases between. CDR3 length equals 14 residues. The CDR3, as DNA: TGTGCCAGCAGATGGACCGGGGGGGACACTGAAGCTTTCTTT. Translated: CASRWTGGDTEAFF.

The chain employs TRBV5-5 and TRBJ1-1, with TRBD1 identical over 9 bases. Germline values: CDR1 SGHKS, CDR2 YYEKEE (reference sequence). CDR3 length equals 16 residues. The J segment lost 6 bases and the V segment lost 0 bases, leaving 9 bases of the junction unmatched. This chain's CDR3 is CASSLEAGQGGAEAFF. The CDR3 DNA reads TGTGCCAGCAGCTTGGAGGCGGGACAGGGAGGGGCTGAAGCTTTCTTT.

The rearrangement joins TRBV5-1 to TRBJ1-6; 9 nucleotides align to TRBD1. Germline CDR1 reads SGHRS; CDR2 reads YFSETQ. CDR3 size: 17 residues. J lost 7 bases, V lost 3 bases, and 11 bases had no gene match. The CDR3 reads CASSSTFPGQGNSPLHF. The CDR3 DNA is TGCGCCAGCAGCTCGACGTTTCCCGGACAGGGGAATTCACCCCTCCACTTT.

The J gene is TRBJ2-3, the V gene TRBV7-2, with D possibly matching TRBD2 (5 bases). The CDR3 length is 14 residues. V lost 5 bases and J 13 bases, leaving 22 bases between the germline ends. The germline V gene has CDR1 SGHTA and CDR2 FQGNSA. In DNA form, the CDR3 reads TGTGCCAGCAGCCCTTTACGGGGAGCGGTAGTGAAGTATTTT. Its translation is CASSPLRGAVVKYF.

The chain has TRBV2 and TRBJ2-1; 8 bases agree with TRBD1. In germline, CDR1 is SNHLY, CDR2 FYNNEI. CDR3 size: 15 residues. After removal of 6 bases from V and 5 bases from J, the junction contained 9 bases not matched to a gene. The CDR3 DNA reads as TGTGCCAGCAGAGCACCCCAGGACAGGGACAATGAGCAGTTCTTC. As protein: CASRAPQDRDNEQFF.

V gene TRBV6-1 combines with J gene TRBJ1-1; D call uncertain. There are 17 residues in the CDR3. Germline V gives CDR1 MNHNS, CDR2 SASEGT. The V end was cut by 4 bases, the J end by 3 bases, with 21 bases between. CDR3 residues: CASSVNPLTESYTEAFF. DNA of the CDR3: TGTGCCAGCAGTGTCAACCCCCTTACAGAGAGTTACACTGAAGCTTTCTTT.

This clone showed up just once. V usage is TRBV28 and J usage is TRBJ2-4; D not resolved. The CDR3 totals 12 residues. The V gene's germline CDR1 is MDHEN and CDR2 SYDVKM. Between the trimmed V and J ends, which lost 4 bases and 7 bases, there was a span of 8 bases. The CDR3: CASSSSYNIQYF. CDR3 bases: TGTGCCAGCAGTTCCTCGTATAACATTCAGTACTTC.

This clone was found once. The CDR3 loop reads CASSFSEGELFF. The DNA for the CDR3 is TGTGCCAGCAGCTTTTCCGAGGGGGAGCTGTTTTTT. This chain links TRBV13 with TRBJ2-2; no definite D call. The V end was cut by 3 bases, the J end by 8 bases, with 7 bases between. The CDR3 covers 12 residues. From germline, CDR1 is PRHDT and CDR2 FYEKMQ (reference sequence).

This clone turned up a few times. CDR3 region: CASSESDSTAFF. The CDR3 DNA is TGCGCCAGCAGTGAATCCGACTCGACAGCTTTCTTT. J is TRBJ1-1 and V is TRBV10-2; D is unclear. Trimming removed 3 bases at V and 10 bases at J, with 12 bases between. The CDR3 has 12 residues. Germline lookup yields CDR1 WSHSY and CDR2 SAAADI.

The rearrangement uses TRBV10-3 and TRBJ2-6; 8 positions match TRBD1. The V and J ends lost 4 bases and 0 bases, in that order; junction bases with no gene match: 2. The CDR3 spans 16 residues. Germline CDR1 ENHRY, CDR2 SYGVKD. In nucleotides, the CDR3 is TGTGCCATCAGTGGAACAGGGGGCTCTGGGGCCAACGTCCTGACTTTC. It is translated as CAISGTGGSGANVLTF.

This chain uses TRBV18 with TRBJ2-1; D is ambiguous. CDR1 is KGHSH and CDR2 is LQKENI in the germline V gene. The CDR3 consists of 14 residues. The V and J ends lost 5 bases and 6 bases respectively, with 14 bases between them. The CDR3 DNA sequence: TGTGCCAGCTCAGCGTCTTTGCTAACCAATGAGCAGTTCTTC. It translates to CASSASLLTNEQFF. Full variable domain (rest looked up from reference TRBV18 and TRBJ2-1): NAGVMQNPRHLVRRRGQEARLRCSPMKGHSHVYWYRQLPEEGLKFMVYLQKENIIDESGMPKERFSAEFPKEGPSILRIQQVVRGDSAAYFCASSASLLTNEQFFGPGTRLTVL.

V is TRBV5-1 and J is TRBJ1-1; no firm D call. Germline CDR1 and CDR2: SGHRS and YFSETQ. This CDR3 has 13 residues. V lost 4 bases, J lost 5 bases, and 12 bases lay in between. The CDR3 coding sequence is TGCGCCAGCAGCCCCATTGGCGGGACTGAAGCTTTCTTT. This encodes CASSPIGGTEAFF.

This clone was seen just once. The chain recombines TRBV15 with TRBJ1-1, with D hard to call. The CDR3 has 14 residues. Germline V gene lookup returns CDR1 LNHNV and CDR2 YYDKDF (reference sequence). Between the trimmed V and J ends, which lost 0 bases and 5 bases, there was a span of 10 bases. The CDR3 reads CATSRDLRRTEAFF. For the CDR3, the DNA is TGTGCCACCAGCAGAGATCTTCGGCGGACTGAAGCTTTCTTT.

The chain uses TRBV5-5 and TRBJ2-3; TRBD2 agrees at 7 bases. Germline assignment: CDR1 SGHKS and CDR2 YYEKEE (reference sequence). The V segment lost 1 base and the J segment 4 bases; nucleotides outside the gene matches: 12. The CDR3 runs to 17 residues. The CDR3 region has the DNA TGTGCCAGCAGCTTGCTGTCCGCGGGGGTCGTGTCAGATACGCAGTATTTT. Its protein product is CASSLLSAGVVSDTQYF.

This chain uses TRBV7-2 with TRBJ2-5, with D perhaps TRBD1 (6 bases). The germline CDR1 and CDR2 sequences are SGHTA and FQGNSA. Trimming removed 4 bases at V and 8 bases at J, with 14 bases between. This CDR3 has 13 residues. The CDR3 region has the DNA TGTGCCAGCAGCTCCGGACAGCTAGCAACCCAGTACTTC. It codes for CASSSGQLATQYF.

V is TRBV2 and J is TRBJ2-6; 7 bases match TRBD2. Germline values: CDR1 SNHLY, CDR2 FYNNEI. The CDR3 contains 15 residues. V was clipped by 6 bases and J by 4 bases; unmatched bases: 6. The CDR3 sequence is CASSPTSLGANVLTF. The CDR3 nucleotides are TGTGCCAGCAGCCCGACTAGCCTGGGGGCCAACGTCCTGACTTTC.

V gene TRBV5-1 combines with J gene TRBJ1-6, with no clear D. The V end was cut by 6 bases, the J end by 7 bases, with 17 bases between. Looked up from germline, CDR1 is SGHRS and CDR2 is YFSETQ. This CDR3 spans 15 amino acids. The CDR3 coding sequence is TGCGCCAGCAAGGGAGAGACTTTAGGGAATTCACCCCTCCACTTT. As protein: CASKGETLGNSPLHF. The full variable domain, rest sourced from reference TRBV5-1 and TRBJ1-6, is KAGVTQTPRYLIKTRGQQVTLSCSPISGHRSVSWYQQTPGQGLQFLFEYFSETQRNKGNFPGRFSGRQFSNSRSEMNVSTLELGDSALYLCASKGETLGNSPLHFGNGTRLTVT.